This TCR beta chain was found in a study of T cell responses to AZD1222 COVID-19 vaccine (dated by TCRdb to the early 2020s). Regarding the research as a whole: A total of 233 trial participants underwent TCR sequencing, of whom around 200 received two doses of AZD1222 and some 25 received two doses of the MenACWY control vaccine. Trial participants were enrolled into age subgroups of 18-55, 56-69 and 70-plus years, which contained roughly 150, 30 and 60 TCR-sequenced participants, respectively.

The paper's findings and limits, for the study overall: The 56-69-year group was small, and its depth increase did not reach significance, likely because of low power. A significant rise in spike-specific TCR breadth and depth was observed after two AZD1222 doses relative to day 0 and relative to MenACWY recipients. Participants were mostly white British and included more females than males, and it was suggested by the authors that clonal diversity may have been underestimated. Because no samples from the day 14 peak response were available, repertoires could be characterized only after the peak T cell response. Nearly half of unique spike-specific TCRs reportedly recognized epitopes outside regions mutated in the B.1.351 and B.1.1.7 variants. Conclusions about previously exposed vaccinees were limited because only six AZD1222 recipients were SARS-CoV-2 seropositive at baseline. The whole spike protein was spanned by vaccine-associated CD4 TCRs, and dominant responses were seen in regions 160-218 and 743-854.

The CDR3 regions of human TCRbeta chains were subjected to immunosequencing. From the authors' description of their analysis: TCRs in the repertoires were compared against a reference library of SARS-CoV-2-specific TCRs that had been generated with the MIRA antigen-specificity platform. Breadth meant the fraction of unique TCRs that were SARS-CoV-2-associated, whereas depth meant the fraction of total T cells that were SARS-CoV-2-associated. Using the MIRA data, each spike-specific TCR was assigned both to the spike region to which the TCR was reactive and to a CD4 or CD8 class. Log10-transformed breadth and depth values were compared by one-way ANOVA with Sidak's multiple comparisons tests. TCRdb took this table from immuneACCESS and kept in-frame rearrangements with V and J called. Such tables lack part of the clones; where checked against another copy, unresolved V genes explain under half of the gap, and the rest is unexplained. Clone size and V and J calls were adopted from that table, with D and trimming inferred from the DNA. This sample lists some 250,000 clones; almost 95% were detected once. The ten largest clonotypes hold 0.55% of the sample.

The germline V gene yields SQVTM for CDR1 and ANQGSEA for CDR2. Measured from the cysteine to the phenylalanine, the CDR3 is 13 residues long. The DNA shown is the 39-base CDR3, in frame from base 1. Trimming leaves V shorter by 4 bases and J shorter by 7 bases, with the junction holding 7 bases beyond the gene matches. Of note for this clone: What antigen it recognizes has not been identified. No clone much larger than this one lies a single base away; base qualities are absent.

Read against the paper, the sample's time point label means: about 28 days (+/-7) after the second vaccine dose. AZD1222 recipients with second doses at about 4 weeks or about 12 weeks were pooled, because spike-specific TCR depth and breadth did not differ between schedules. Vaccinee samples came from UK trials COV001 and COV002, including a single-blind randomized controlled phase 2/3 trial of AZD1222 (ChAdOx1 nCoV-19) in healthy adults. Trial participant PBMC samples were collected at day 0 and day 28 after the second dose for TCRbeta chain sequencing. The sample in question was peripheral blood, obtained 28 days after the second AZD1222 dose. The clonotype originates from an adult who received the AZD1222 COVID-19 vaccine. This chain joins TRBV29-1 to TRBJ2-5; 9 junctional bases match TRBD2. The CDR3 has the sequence CSVGRVSGGTQYF. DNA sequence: TGCAGCGTTGGCCGGGTTAGCGGGGGGACCCAGTACTTC.